Here is one T cell receptor (beta chain) with its context. Patients at the Seattle site were enrolled during active infection and followed longitudinally. This CDR3 has 15 amino acids. Germline V gene data show CDR1 as DFQATT and CDR2 as SNEGSKA (reference sequence). The J segment lost 7 bases and the V segment lost 6 bases, leaving 13 bases of the junction unmatched. The protocol was immunoSEQ multiplex PCR, while the TCRdb copy is restricted to in-frame clones and leaves out a portion. The top ten clones hold just over 2.5% of a sample with a few hundred thousand clones, about 91% of them seen once. This entry is derived from a study of blood T cell repertoires in COVID-19. In the study overall: From the United States, Italy and Spain came samples of acute and convalescent COVID-19.

The specimen sequenced was peripheral blood. The rearrangement uses TRBV20-1 and TRBJ2-1, with TRBD2 matching 9 bases. The clonotype comes from a person aged 18 to 35 with COVID-19, enrolled during active disease. This CDR3 is CSASLSGRSRNEQFF. The CDR3 DNA reads as TGCAGTGCGAGTCTTAGCGGGAGATCTAGGAATGAGCAGTTCTTC.